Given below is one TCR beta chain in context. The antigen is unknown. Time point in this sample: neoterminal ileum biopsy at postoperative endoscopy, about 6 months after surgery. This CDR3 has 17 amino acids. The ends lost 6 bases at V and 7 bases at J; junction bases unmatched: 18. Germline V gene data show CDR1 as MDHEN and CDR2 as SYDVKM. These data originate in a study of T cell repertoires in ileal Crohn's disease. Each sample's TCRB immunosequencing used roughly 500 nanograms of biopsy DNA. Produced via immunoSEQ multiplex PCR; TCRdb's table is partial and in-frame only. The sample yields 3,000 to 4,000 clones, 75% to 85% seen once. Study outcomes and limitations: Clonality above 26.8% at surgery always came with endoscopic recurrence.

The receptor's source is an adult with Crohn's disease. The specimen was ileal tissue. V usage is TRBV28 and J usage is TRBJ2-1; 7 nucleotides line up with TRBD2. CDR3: CASRSPAAGKDENEQFF. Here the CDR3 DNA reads TGTGCCAGCAGAAGTCCCGCAGCGGGGAAGGACGAAAATGAGCAGTTCTTC. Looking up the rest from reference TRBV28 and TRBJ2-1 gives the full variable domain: DVKVTQSSRYLVKRTGEKVFLECVQDMDHENMFWYRQDPGLGLRLIYFSYDVKMKEKGDIPEGYSVSREKKERFSLILESASTNQTSMYLCASRSPAAGKDENEQFFGPGTRLTVL.